This T cell receptor (beta chain) was observed in a study of shared clonotypes between healthy human individuals. The table lists this clone with a count of one. The J segment lost 3 bases and the V segment lost 4 bases, leaving 3 bases of the junction unmatched. This CDR3 is built from 12 residues. Looked up from germline, CDR1 is SQVTM and CDR2 is ANQGSEA. The method was immunoSEQ multiplex PCR; TCRdb's version includes in-frame clones alone and lacks a portion of them. The sample yields about 1.5 million clones, roughly 98% seen once. Input material: naive CD4+ T cells sorted from blood. Subset denoted: CD45RA+ positively selected. This receptor was taken from a man between 25 and 39 years old in good health. V and J are TRBV29-1 and TRBJ2-7; TRBD1 matches at 7 bases. Written as DNA, the CDR3 is TGCAGCGTTGGGGACAGACTCTACGAGCAGTACTTC. Residues: CSVGDRLYEQYF.